This entry concerns a single T cell receptor beta chain. Its antigen is not known. The junction differs from germline at one of its ends, possibly a read error. Every one of the donors was a Caucasian adult that lived in Nashville, Tennessee. The source of the sample is a study of shared clonotypes between healthy human individuals. Study-wide findings and caveats: The four-donor shared clonotypes exceeded non-shared clonotypes in generation probability, with non-shared ones scoring lower.

Germline CDR1 reads SGHTA; CDR2 reads FQGTGA. CDR3 size: 14 residues. Here immunoSEQ multiplex PCR was the method, and the copy in TCRdb shows in-frame clones only, minus some. The data hold about 2.4 million clones, with over 85% observed a single time. This rearrangement joins TRBV7-3 to TRBJ2-1; TRBD2 matches 8 bases. Sample: naive CD4+ T cells from PBMCs. This sample's subset: CD45RA+ positively selected. The clonotype comes from a man between 18 and 35 years old in good health. Some clones in this sample may be carry-over from other donors' samples. CDR3 loop: CASSITSGYNEQFF. The CDR3 DNA follows: TGTGCCAGCAGCATAACTAGCGGCTACAATGAGCAGTTCTTC.